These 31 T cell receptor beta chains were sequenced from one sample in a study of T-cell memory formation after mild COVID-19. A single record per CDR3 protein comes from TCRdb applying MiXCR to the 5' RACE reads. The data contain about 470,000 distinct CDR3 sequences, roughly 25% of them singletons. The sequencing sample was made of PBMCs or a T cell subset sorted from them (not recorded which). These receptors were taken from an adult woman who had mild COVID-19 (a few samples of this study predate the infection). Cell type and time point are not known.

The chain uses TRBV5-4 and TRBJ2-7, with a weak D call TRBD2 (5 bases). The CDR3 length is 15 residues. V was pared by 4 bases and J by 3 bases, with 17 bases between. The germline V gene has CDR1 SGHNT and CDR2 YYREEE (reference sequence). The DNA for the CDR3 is TGTGCCAGCAGCCCCCTGTCGGGGTTCGGCTACGAGCAGTACTTC. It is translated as CASSPLSGFGYEQYF.

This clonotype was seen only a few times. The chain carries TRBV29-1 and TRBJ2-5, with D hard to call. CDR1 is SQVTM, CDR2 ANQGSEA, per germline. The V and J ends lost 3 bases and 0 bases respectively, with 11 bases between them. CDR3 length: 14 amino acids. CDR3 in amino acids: CSVDFVAYQETQYF. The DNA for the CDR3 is TGCAGCGTTGATTTTGTGGCGTACCAAGAGACCCAGTACTTC. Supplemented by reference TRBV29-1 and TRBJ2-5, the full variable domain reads SAVISQKPSRDICQRGTSLTIQCQVDSQVTMMFWYRQQPGQSLTLIATANQGSEATYESGFVIDKFPISRPNLTFSTLTVSNMSPEDSSIYLCSVDFVAYQETQYFGPGTRLLVL.

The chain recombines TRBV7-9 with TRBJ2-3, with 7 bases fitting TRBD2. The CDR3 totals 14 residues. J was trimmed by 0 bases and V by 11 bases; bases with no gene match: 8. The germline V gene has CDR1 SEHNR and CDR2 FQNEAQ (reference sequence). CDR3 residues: CAASGTLSTDTQYF. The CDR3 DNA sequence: TGTGCCGCCAGCGGGACCCTTAGCACAGATACGCAGTATTTT.

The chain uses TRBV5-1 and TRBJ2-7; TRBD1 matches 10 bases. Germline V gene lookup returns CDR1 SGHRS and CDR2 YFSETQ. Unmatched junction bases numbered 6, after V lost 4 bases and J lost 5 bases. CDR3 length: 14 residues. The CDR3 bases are TGCGCCAGCAGCGCCGGGACAGGGGACCACGAGCAGTACTTC. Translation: CASSAGTGDHEQYF.

The CDR3 reads CSARVAGVAKNIQYF. The CDR3 DNA reads TGCAGTGCTAGAGTCGCGGGGGTAGCCAAAAACATTCAGTACTTC. V gene TRBV20-1 combines with J gene TRBJ2-4; TRBD2 aligns across 7 bases. The CDR3 runs 15 residues. From germline, CDR1 is DFQATT and CDR2 SNEGSKA (reference sequence). Trimming at V came to 1 base and at J to 0 bases, leaving 3 bases not matched to a gene.

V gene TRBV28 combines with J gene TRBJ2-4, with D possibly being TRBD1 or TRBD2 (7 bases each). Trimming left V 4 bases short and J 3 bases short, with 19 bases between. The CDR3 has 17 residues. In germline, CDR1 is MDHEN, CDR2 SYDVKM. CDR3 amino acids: CASSSRGAGGVKNIQYF. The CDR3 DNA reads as TGTGCCAGCAGTTCCAGGGGCGCAGGGGGGGTCAAAAACATTCAGTACTTC.

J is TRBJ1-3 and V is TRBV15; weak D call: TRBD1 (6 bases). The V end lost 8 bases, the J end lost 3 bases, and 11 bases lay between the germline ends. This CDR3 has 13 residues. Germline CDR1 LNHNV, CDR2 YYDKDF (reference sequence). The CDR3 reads CATYGGLGNTIYF. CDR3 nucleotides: TGTGCCACCTACGGGGGCCTTGGAAACACCATATATTTT.

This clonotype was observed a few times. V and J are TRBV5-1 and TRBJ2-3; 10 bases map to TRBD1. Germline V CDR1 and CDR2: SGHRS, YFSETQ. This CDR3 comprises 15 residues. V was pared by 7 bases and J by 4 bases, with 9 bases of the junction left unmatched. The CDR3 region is CASANRQGAADTQYF. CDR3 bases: TGCGCCAGCGCTAACAGACAGGGGGCGGCAGATACGCAGTATTTT.

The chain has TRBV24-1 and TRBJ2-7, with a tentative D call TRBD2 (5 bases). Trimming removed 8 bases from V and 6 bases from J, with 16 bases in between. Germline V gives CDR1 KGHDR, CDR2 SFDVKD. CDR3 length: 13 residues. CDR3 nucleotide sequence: TGTGCCACCAAGCCAGACTACGGAGGCGAGCAGTACTTC. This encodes CATKPDYGGEQYF.

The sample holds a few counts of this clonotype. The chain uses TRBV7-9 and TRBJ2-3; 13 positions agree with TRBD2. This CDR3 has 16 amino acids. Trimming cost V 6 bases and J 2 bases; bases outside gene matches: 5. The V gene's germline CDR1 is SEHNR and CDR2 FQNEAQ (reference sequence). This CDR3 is CASRWTSGGHTDTQYF. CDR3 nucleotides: TGTGCCAGCAGGTGGACTAGCGGGGGTCACACAGATACGCAGTATTTT.

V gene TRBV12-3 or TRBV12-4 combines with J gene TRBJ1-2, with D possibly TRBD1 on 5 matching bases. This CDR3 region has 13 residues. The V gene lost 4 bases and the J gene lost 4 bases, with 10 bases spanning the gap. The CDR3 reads CASSYGGGYGYTF. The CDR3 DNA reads TGTGCCAGCAGTTACGGGGGGGGCTATGGCTACACCTTC.

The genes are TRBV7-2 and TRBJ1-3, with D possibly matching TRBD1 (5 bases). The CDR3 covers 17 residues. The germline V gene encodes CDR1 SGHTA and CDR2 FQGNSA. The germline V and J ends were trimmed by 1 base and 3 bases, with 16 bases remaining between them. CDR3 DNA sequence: TGTGCCAGCAGCTTAGTTGGGGGAAGAGGTAGTGGAAACACCATATATTTT. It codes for CASSLVGGRGSGNTIYF.

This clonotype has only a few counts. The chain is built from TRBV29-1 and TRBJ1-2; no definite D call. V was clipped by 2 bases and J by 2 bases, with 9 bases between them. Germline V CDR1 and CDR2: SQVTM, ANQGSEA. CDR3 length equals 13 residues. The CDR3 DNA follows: TGCAGCGTTGAAACAGTTACAAACTATGGCTACACCTTC. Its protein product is CSVETVTNYGYTF.

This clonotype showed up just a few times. CDR3 sequence (DNA): TGCAGCGCCTCGGACATCTCCTACGAGCAGTACTTC. The encoded protein is CSASDISYEQYF. The chain uses TRBV29-1 and TRBJ2-7; D possibly corresponds to TRBD1 (5 bases). The CDR3 sequence is 12 residues long. Germline values: CDR1 SQVTM, CDR2 ANQGSEA. The V gene lost 7 bases and the J gene lost 0 bases, with 10 bases spanning the gap.

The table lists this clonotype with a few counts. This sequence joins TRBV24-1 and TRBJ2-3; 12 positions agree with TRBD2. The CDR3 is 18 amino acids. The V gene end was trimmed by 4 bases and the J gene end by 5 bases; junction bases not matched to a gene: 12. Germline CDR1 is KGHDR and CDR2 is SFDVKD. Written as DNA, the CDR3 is TGTGCCACCAGTGACACCCGTCGACTAGCGGGGGCCTTAGATACGCAGTATTTT. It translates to CATSDTRRLAGALDTQYF.

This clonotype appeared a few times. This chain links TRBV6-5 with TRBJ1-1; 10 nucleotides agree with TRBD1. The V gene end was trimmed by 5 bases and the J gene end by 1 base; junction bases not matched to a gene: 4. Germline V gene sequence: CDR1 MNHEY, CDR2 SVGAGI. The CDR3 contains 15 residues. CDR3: CASSNDRGQNTEAFF. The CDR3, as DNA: TGTGCCAGCAGTAACGACAGGGGGCAGAACACTGAAGCTTTCTTT.

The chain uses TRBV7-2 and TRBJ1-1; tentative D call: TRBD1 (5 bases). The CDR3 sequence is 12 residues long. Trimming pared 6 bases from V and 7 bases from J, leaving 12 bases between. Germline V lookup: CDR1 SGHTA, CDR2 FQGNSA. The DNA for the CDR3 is TGTGCCAGCAGGACCGGGACTCGTGAAGCTTTCTTT. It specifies CASRTGTREAFF.

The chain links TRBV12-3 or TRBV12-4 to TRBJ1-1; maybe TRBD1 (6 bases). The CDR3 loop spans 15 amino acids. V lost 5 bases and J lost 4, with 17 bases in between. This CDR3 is CASSLPQEQGTEAFF. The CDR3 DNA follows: TGTGCCAGCAGTCTCCCCCAAGAACAGGGCACTGAAGCTTTCTTT.

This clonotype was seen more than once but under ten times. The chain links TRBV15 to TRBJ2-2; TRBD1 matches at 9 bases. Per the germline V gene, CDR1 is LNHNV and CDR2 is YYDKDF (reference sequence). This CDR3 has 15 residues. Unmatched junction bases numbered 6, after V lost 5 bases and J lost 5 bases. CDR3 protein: CATSPDRGRTGELFF. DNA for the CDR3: TGTGCCACCAGCCCGGACAGGGGAAGGACCGGGGAGCTGTTTTTT.

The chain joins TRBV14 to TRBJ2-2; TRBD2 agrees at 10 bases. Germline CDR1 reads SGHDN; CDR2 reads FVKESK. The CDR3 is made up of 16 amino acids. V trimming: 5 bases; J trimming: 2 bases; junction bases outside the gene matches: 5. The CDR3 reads CASSFSGGRNTGELFF. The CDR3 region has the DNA TGTGCCAGCAGCTTTAGCGGGGGGCGTAACACCGGGGAGCTGTTTTTT.

Here the CDR3 DNA reads TGTGCCAGCAGCTTAGAAGGTCGGGGGGTTAACACTGAAGCTTTCTTT. Its protein product is CASSLEGRGVNTEAFF. This rearrangement joins TRBV7-8 to TRBJ1-1; D is possibly TRBD1 (5 bases). The V and J ends lost 1 base and 2 bases respectively, with 14 bases between them. This CDR3 is 16 amino acids long. Germline V gene lookup returns CDR1 SGHVS and CDR2 FQNEAQ.

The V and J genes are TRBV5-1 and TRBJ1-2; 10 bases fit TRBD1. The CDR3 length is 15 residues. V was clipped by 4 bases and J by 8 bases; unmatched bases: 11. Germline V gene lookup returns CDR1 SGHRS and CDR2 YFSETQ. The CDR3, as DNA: TGCGCCAGCAGCCCAAACCGGGACAGGGGTGGCGGCTACACCTTC. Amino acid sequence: CASSPNRDRGGGYTF.

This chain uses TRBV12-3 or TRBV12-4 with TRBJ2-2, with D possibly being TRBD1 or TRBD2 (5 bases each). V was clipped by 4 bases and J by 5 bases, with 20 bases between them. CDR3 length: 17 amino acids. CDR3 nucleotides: TGTGCCAGCAGTTCCCCCCCGGGGCTAGTCAATACCGGGGAGCTGTTTTTT. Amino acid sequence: CASSSPPGLVNTGELFF.

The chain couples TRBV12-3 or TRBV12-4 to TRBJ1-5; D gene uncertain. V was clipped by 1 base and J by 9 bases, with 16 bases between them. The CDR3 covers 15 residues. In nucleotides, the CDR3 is TGTGCCAGCAGTTTAGGGACCCCGGGGAAAGTGCCCCAGCATTTT. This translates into CASSLGTPGKVPQHF.

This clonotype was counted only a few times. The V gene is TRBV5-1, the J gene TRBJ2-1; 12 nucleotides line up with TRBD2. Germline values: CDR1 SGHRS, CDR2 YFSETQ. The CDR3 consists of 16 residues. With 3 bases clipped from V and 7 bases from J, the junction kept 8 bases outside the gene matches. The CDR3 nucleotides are TGCGCCAGCAGCTACCGACTAGCGGGAGCGGATAATGAGCAGTTCTTC. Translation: CASSYRLAGADNEQFF.

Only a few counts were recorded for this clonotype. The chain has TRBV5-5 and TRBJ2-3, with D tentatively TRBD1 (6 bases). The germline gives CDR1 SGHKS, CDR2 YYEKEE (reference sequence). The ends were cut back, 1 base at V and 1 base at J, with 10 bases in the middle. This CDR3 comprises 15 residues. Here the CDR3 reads CASSLQGFGTDTQYF. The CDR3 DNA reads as TGTGCCAGCAGCTTGCAGGGGTTCGGCACAGATACGCAGTATTTT.

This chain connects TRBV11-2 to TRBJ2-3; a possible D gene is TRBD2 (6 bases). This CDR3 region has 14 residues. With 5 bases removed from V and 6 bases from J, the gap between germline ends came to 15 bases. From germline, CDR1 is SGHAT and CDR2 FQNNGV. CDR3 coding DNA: TGTGCCAGCAGCCCCCTCGCCGGGGGTGATACGCAGTATTTT. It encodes CASSPLAGGDTQYF.

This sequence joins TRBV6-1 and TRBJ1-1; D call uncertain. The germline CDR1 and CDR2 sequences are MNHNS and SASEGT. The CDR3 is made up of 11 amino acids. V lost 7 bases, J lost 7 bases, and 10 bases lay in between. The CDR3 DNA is TGTGCCAGCATAGGCCAGTATGAAGCTTTCTTT. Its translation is CASIGQYEAFF.

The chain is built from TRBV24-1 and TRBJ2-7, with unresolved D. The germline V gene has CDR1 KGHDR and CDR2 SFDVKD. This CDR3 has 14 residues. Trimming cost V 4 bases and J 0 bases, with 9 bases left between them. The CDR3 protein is CATSESRTSYEQYF. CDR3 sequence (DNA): TGTGCCACCAGTGAAAGTCGGACCTCCTACGAGCAGTACTTC.

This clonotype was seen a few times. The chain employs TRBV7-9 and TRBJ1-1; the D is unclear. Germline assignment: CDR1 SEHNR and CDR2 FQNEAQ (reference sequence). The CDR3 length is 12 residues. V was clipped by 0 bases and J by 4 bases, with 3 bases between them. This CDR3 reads CASSLASTEAFF. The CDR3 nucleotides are TGTGCCAGCAGCTTAGCTTCCACTGAAGCTTTCTTT.

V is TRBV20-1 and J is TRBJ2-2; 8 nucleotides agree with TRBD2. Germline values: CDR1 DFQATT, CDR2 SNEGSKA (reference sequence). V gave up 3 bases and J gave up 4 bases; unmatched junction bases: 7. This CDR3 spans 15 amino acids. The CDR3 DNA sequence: TGCAGTGCTAGTGCGGGGGGCGGTAGCACCGGGGAGCTGTTTTTT. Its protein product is CSASAGGGSTGELFF.